The clone carrying this T cell receptor (delta chain) turned up a few times. No antigen is known for it. The translation of this DNA and the TCRdb protein of a much larger clone differ at residue 15, probably owing to a read error; the protein shown here is translated from the DNA. Gammadelta T cells were flow-sorted from PBMC into Vgamma9/Vdelta2+ and Vdelta2-negative populations for bulk analysis. The data belong to a study of γδ T cells in repeated Plasmodium falciparum infection. TCRdb reran clone calling via CATT on the multiplex PCR reads. The sample lists 80,000 to 95,000 delta-chain clones; around 1.4% were seen once. The CDR3 runs to 20 residues. V was clipped by 3 bases and J by 3 bases; unmatched bases: 18. Germline CDR1 and CDR2: TSWWSYY and QGS. Whole-study findings and limits: One small rural Malian village, predominantly a single ethnic group, supplied the cohort.

The sample comprised gamma-delta T cells from blood. This receptor was identified in a pool of human donors (malaria-infected and uninfected, not separated). The rearrangement uses TRDV1 and TRDJ1, with TRDD3 matching over 11 bases. TCRdb leaves out the J gene; it was filled in here by matching the DNA to germline. CDR3 in DNA: TGTGCTCTTGGGGATACTTCCTTGTGGGGGATACGGACTAGCGCCGATAAACTCATCTTT. Translation: CALGDTSLWGIRTSADKLIF.